This T cell receptor beta chain was sequenced in a study of Ad26.COV2.S vaccination and SARS-CoV-2 variants. Documented treatment: roughly 19 received Ad26.COV2.S at low or high dose, single or two shots; 5 received placebo; per-sample allocation not given. Sampling was done on day 63 after the first vaccine or placebo injection. This clone was seen once. Generated by immunoSEQ multiplex PCR, the TCRdb table keeps only in-frame clones and is missing some. This table holds hundreds of thousands of clones, around 88% found once. The junction had 12 bases not matched to a gene; V was cut back by 4 bases and J by 5 bases. CDR3 length equals 16 residues. Looked up from germline, CDR1 is SGHTA and CDR2 is FQGTGA.

The starting material was peripheral blood, obtained in a trial of Ad26.COV2.S vaccine versus placebo. This clonotype was sampled from a person aged 18-65 years who received the Ad26.COV2.S COVID-19 vaccine or a placebo. This chain links TRBV7-3 with TRBJ2-3, with TRBD2 matching over 7 bases. CDR3 bases: TGTGCCAGCAGCTCCCAAATTGCGGGGAGGGGAGATACGCAGTATTTT. Its protein is CASSSQIAGRGDTQYF.